This section outlines one T cell receptor beta chain sequence together with its context. This sample is part of a study of blood T cell repertoires in COVID-19. Study-wide background: Sites across the United States, Italy and Spain contributed samples from acute and convalescent COVID-19.

The CDR3 length is 12 residues. Trimming shortened V by 4 bases and J by 6 bases, and 9 bases separated the two germline ends. The V gene's germline CDR1 is LGHDT and CDR2 YNNKEL (reference sequence). Original data processing: The authors estimated nucleated cell counts from reference gene primer amplification. Clones were sequenced by immunoSEQ multiplex PCR, and TCRdb holds only the in-frame ones, with some missing. That table is the source of V, J and clone size, and D and trimming were worked out from the DNA. The sample contains 95,000 to 110,000 clones, approximately 89% of which appear only once.

This TCR derives from a woman older than 75 in a cohort sampled during active COVID-19. The chain employs TRBV3-1 (or the pseudogene TRBV3-2) and TRBJ1-2; possible D gene TRBD1, 6 bases. Sequences were obtained from peripheral blood. The CDR3 DNA follows: TGTGCCAGCAGCCTAAACAGGGATGGCTACACCTTC. It yields the protein CASSLNRDGYTF.